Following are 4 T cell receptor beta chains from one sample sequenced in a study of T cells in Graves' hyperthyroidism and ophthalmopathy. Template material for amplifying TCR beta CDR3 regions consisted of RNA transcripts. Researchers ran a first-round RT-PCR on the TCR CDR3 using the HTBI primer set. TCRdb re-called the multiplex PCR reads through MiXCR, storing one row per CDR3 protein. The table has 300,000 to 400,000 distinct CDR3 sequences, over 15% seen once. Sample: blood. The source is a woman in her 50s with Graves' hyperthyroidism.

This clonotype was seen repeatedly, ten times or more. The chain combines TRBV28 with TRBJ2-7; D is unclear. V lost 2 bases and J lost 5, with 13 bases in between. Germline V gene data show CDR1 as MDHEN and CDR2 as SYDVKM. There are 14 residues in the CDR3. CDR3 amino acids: CASSLTGKRDEQYF. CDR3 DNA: TGTGCCAGCAGTTTAACTGGGAAACGGGACGAGCAGTACTTC.

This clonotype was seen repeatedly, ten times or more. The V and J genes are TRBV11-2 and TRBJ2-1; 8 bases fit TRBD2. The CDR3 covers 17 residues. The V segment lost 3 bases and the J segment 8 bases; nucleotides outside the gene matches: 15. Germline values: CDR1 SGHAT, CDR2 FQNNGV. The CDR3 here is CASSFVPMAGGFYEQFF. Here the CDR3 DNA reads TGTGCCAGCAGCTTTGTCCCCATGGCGGGAGGTTTCTATGAGCAGTTCTTC.

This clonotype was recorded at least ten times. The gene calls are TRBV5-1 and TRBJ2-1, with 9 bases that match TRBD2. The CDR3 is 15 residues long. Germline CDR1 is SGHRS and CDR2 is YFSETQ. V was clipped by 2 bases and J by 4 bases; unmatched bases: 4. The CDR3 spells CASSLRLAEYNEQFF. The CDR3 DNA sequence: TGCGCCAGCAGCTTAAGACTAGCGGAGTACAATGAGCAGTTCTTC.

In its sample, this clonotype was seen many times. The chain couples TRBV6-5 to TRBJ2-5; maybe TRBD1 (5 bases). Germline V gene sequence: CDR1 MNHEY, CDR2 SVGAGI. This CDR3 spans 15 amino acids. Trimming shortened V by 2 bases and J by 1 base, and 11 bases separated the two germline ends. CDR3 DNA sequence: TGTGCCAGCAGTTACCAAGGACATGCCCAAGAGACCCAGTACTTC. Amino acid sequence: CASSYQGHAQETQYF.